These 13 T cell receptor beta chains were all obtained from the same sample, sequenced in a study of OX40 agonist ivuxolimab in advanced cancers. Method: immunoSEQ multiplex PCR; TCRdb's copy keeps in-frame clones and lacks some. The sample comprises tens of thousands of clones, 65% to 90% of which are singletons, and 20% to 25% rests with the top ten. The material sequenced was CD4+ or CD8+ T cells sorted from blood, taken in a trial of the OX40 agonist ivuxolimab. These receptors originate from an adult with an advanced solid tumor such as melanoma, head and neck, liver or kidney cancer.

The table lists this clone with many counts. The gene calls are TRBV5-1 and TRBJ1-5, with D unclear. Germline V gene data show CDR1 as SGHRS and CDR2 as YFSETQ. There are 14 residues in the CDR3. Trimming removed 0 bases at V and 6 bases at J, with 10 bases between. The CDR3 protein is CASSLDFHGQPQHF. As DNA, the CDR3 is TGCGCCAGCAGCTTGGATTTTCACGGTCAGCCCCAGCATTTT.

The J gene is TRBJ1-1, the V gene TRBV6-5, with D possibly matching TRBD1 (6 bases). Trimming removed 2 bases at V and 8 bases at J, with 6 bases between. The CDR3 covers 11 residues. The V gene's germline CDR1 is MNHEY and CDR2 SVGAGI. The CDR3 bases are TGTGCCAGCAGTTACGGGACAGAAGCTTTCTTT. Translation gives CASSYGTEAFF.

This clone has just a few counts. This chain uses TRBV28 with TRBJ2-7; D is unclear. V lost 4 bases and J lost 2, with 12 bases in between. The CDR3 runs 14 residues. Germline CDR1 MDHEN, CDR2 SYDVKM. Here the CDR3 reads CASSSVTDTYEQYF. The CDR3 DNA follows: TGTGCCAGCAGTTCGGTTACAGATACCTACGAGCAGTACTTC.

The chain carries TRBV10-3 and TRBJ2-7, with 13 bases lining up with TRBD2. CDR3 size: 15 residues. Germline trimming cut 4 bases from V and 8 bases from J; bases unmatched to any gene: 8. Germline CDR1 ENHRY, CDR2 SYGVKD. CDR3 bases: TGTGCCATCAGTGGGATACTAGCGGGAGGGGCCCAGCAGTACTTC. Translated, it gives CAISGILAGGAQQYF.

The CDR3 protein is CARNKGMNTEAFF. Here the CDR3 DNA reads TGTGCCAGAAACAAGGGTATGAACACTGAAGCTTTCTTT. The chain joins TRBV5-3 to TRBJ1-1; D gene unclear. TRBV5-3 has ORF status, its function being uncertain. V was trimmed by 6 bases and J by 0 bases, leaving 9 bases between them. This CDR3 has 13 residues.

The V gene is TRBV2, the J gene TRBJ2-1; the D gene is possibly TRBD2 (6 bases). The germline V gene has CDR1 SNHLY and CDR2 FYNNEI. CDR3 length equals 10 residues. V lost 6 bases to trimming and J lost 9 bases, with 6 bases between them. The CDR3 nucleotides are TGTGCCAGCAGCGGGGGTGAGCAGTTCTTC. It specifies CASSGGEQFF.

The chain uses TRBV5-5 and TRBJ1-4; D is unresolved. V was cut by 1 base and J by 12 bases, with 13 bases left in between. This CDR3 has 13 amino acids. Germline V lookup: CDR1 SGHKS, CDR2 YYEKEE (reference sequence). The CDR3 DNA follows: TGTGCCAGCAGCTTGCCGCCCTATAGGGAACTGTTTTTT. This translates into CASSLPPYRELFF.

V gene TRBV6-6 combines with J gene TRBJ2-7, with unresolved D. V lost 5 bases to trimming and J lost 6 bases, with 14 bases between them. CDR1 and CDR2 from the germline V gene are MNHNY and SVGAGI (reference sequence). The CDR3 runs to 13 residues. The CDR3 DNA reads TGTGCCAGCAGTCCTGCCGCAGGCGGCGAGCAGTACTTC. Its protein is CASSPAAGGEQYF.

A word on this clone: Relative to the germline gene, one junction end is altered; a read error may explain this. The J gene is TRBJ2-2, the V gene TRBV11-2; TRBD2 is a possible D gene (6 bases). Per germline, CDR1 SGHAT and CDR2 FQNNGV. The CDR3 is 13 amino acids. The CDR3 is CASSQGDSGELFF. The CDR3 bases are TGCGCCAGCAGCCAAGGGGACTCCGGGGAGCTGTTTTTT.

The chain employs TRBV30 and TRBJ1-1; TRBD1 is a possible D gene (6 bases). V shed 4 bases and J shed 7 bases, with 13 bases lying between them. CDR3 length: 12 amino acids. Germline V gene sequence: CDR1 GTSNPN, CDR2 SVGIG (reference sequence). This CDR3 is CAWIGGYFEAFF. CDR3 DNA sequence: TGTGCCTGGATCGGGGGCTATTTTGAAGCTTTCTTT.

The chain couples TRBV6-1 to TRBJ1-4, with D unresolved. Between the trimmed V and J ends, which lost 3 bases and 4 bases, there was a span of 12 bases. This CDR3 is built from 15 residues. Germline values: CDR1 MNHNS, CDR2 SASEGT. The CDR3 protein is CASSEGADFNEKLFF. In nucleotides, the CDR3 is TGTGCCAGCAGTGAGGGAGCCGATTTTAATGAAAAACTGTTTTTT.

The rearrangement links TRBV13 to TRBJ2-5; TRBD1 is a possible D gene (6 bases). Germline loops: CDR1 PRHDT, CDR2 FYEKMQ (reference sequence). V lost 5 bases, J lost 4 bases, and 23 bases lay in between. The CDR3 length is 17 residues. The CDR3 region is CASSRQAGEFGRETQYF. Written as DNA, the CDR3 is TGTGCCAGCAGCAGACAGGCAGGGGAGTTCGGTAGAGAGACCCAGTACTTC.

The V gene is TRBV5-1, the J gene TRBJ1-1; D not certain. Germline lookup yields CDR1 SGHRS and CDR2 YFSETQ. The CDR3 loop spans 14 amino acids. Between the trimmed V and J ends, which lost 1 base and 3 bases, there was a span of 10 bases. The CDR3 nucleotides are TGCGCCAGCAGCTTGATTATCTTTGACACTGAAGCTTTCTTT. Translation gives CASSLIIFDTEAFF.